This T cell receptor (beta chain) comes out of a study of HIV-infected patients and healthy controls. This clonotype has ten or more counts. Its specificity is not known. Roughly three months, about 14 weeks, into antiretroviral therapy, follow-up blood was collected. Whole blood was used without fractionation, so all unsorted peripheral T cells were included. An approximately 2.6 ml peripheral blood sample was taken for RNA. Notes on the study in general: A major limitation was that merely sixteen HIV-infected individuals were processed. In healthy controls, MAIT alpha CDR3s were common; in HIV+ repertoires, severely depleted. In HIV-infected patients, the apparent post-therapy Gini index recovery did not replicate in size-matched data.

cDNA was made from approximately 0.55 ug RNA using alpha and beta constant primers. Alpha and beta chain libraries were made separately by chain-specific third strand synthesis with multiplexing indices. TCRdb fed the 5' RACE reads into MiXCR, producing one record per CDR3 protein. The sample shows 7,000 to 9,000 distinct CDR3 sequences, 8.5% to 9% of them seen only once. V dropped 5 bases and J dropped 14 bases, with 16 bases sitting between them. In germline, CDR1 is SEHNR, CDR2 FQNEAQ (reference sequence). The CDR3 is 13 residues long. The sample here was blood, taken during antiretroviral therapy. The chain employs TRBV7-9 and TRBJ1-6; no reliable D call. The TCR originated in an adult with HIV infection. Here the CDR3 DNA reads TGTGCCAGCAGCCCACTGGTACAGTCGTCCCTCCACTTT. It codes for CASSPLVQSSLHF. The whole variable domain, remainder taken from reference TRBV7-9 and TRBJ1-6, is DTGVSQNPRHKITKRGQNVTFRCDPISEHNRLYWYRQTLGQGPEFLTYFQNEAQLEKSRLLSDRFSAERPKGSFSTLEIQRTEQGDSAMYLCASSPLVQSSLHFGNGTRLTVT.